One sample yielded the 32 T cell receptor beta chains listed below, sequenced in a study of radiotherapy plus CTLA-4 blockade in lung cancer. Repertoires were generated with immunoSEQ multiplex PCR, while TCRdb's copy carries only in-frame clones and drops some. This table holds 75,000 to 80,000 clones, around nine tenths found once. The sample here was peripheral blood, taken from a patient treated with radiotherapy plus ipilimumab. These receptors all stem from a human donor with non-small cell lung cancer who had stable disease on radiotherapy plus ipilimumab.

The rearrangement joins TRBV30 to TRBJ2-2; D gene uncertain. Germline assignment: CDR1 GTSNPN and CDR2 SVGIG (reference sequence). This CDR3 region has 16 residues. The V gene lost 2 bases and the J gene lost 4 bases, with 17 bases spanning the gap. The DNA of the CDR3 is TGTGCCTGGAGTTCCCTTTTTTCCCCCGGCACCGGGGAGCTGTTTTTT. Its protein product is CAWSSLFSPGTGELFF.

The chain has TRBV12-5 and TRBJ1-1; TRBD1 is a possible D gene (6 bases). Trimming shortened V by 7 bases and J by 6 bases, and 15 bases separated the two germline ends. In germline, CDR1 is LGHNT, CDR2 FRNRAP. CDR3 length: 13 residues. CDR3 sequence reads: CASVSGARAEAFF. In DNA, the CDR3 is TGTGCTAGTGTATCGGGGGCCAGGGCTGAAGCTTTCTTT.

The chain carries TRBV6-5 and TRBJ1-1, with TRBD1 as a possible D gene (6 bases). Germline-derived CDR1 and CDR2 are MNHEY and SVGAGI. Trimming cost V 2 bases and J 6 bases, with 16 bases left between them. The CDR3 consists of 15 residues. CDR3: CASSYGRGVLPEAFF. The CDR3 region has the DNA TGTGCCAGCAGTTACGGCAGGGGAGTTTTGCCTGAAGCTTTCTTT.

The V call is TRBV10-2, the J call TRBJ2-1, with D maybe TRBD1 (5 bases). The CDR3 has 15 amino acids. Germline V lookup: CDR1 WSHSY, CDR2 SAAADI. Trimming removed 6 bases at V and 5 bases at J, with 17 bases between. CDR3 in amino acids: CASRTVQNFNNEQFF. In nucleotides, the CDR3 is TGCGCCAGCAGGACAGTTCAGAACTTTAACAATGAGCAGTTCTTC.

This clone was seen more than once but under ten times. The V and J genes are TRBV6-5 and TRBJ1-3, with D unresolved. The length of the CDR3 is 14 residues. Germline CDR1 and CDR2: MNHEY and SVGAGI. V dropped 7 bases and J dropped 1 base, with 11 bases sitting between them. The CDR3 here is CASTHEISGNTIYF. For the CDR3, the DNA is TGTGCCAGCACCCACGAGATTTCTGGAAACACCATATATTTT.

The chain has TRBV18 and TRBJ1-3; 7 bases line up with TRBD1. There are 15 residues in the CDR3. The junction had 2 bases not matched to a gene; V was cut back by 0 bases and J by 3 bases. Germline assignment: CDR1 KGHSH and CDR2 LQKENI. As DNA, the CDR3 is TGTGCCAGCTCACCACCGAACAGGGGTGGAAACACCATATATTTT. It encodes CASSPPNRGGNTIYF.

V is TRBV7-3 and J is TRBJ2-7; 11 bases are a match to TRBD2. This CDR3 has 15 residues. Losses at the gene ends were 5 bases for V and 2 bases for J; bases not matched to a gene: 5. The germline V gene encodes CDR1 SGHTA and CDR2 FQGTGA. CDR3 sequence reads: CASSPSSGGPYEQYF. CDR3 DNA: TGTGCCAGCAGCCCATCTAGCGGGGGGCCCTACGAGCAGTACTTC.

The chain is built from TRBV2 and TRBJ1-2; the D is unclear. Germline lookup yields CDR1 SNHLY and CDR2 FYNNEI. CDR3 size: 12 residues. V dropped 3 bases and J dropped 9 bases, with 11 bases sitting between them. The CDR3 DNA follows: TGTGCCAGCAGTGATCGGTCGGGAAGCTACACCTTC. Amino acids: CASSDRSGSYTF.

This rearrangement joins TRBV6-5 to TRBJ2-5; 7 bases are shared with TRBD2. V gave up 6 bases and J gave up 5 bases; unmatched junction bases: 9. The CDR3 totals 14 residues. Germline CDR1 and CDR2: MNHEY and SVGAGI. DNA of the CDR3: TGTGCCAGCAGACCACTAGCGTCCGGGGAGACCCAGTACTTC. The encoded protein is CASRPLASGETQYF.

CDR3 in DNA: TGTGCCAGCAGCCCTCGGACAGGGTATAACGAGCAGTACTTC. Translation: CASSPRTGYNEQYF. The chain employs TRBV27 and TRBJ2-7, with 8 bases matching TRBD1. The V and J ends lost 6 bases and 5 bases, in that order; junction bases with no gene match: 9. The CDR3 is 14 residues long. The germline gives CDR1 MNHEY, CDR2 SMNVEV (reference sequence).

V and J are TRBV14 and TRBJ1-2; no firm D call. Deletions cut 0 bases from V and 8 bases from J, with 10 bases between. The CDR3 covers 13 residues. Germline assignment: CDR1 SGHDN and CDR2 FVKESK. CDR3 nucleotide sequence: TGTGCCAGCAGCCAAGATAGTTACCGGGGCTACACCTTC. It specifies CASSQDSYRGYTF.

This clone was seen a single time. The chain recombines TRBV7-6 with TRBJ2-2, with D possibly matching TRBD2 (6 bases). V was trimmed by 6 bases and J by 0 bases, leaving 11 bases between them. The CDR3 contains 15 residues. Germline V gene sequence: CDR1 SGHVS, CDR2 FNYEAQ. The CDR3: CASRGDFANTGELFF. Here the CDR3 DNA reads TGTGCCAGCAGGGGGGACTTCGCGAACACCGGGGAGCTGTTTTTT.

This clone has only one observation. The CDR3 loop reads CASSQEGSSYEQYF. The CDR3 DNA follows: TGTGCCAGCAGCCAAGAAGGCAGCTCCTACGAGCAGTACTTC. V is TRBV4-2 and J is TRBJ2-7; D is ambiguous. There are 14 residues in the CDR3. With 0 bases removed from V and 0 bases from J, the gap between germline ends came to 6 bases. Germline CDR1 reads LGHNA; CDR2 reads YNFKEQ.

The rearrangement joins TRBV14 to TRBJ2-6; D remains ambiguous. CDR3 length: 14 residues. Per the germline V gene, CDR1 is SGHDN and CDR2 is FVKESK. V shed 6 bases and J shed 4 bases, with 10 bases lying between them. The chain's CDR3 is CASSQQWGANVLTF. In nucleotides, the CDR3 is TGTGCCAGCAGTCAGCAATGGGGGGCCAACGTCCTGACTTTC.

The rearrangement links TRBV21-1 to TRBJ1-5. TRBV21-1 is recorded as a pseudogene. CDR3 size: 14 residues. CDR3 amino acids: CASREYGRHQPQHF. CDR3 sequence (DNA): TGTGCCAGCAGGGAGTATGGACGACACCAGCCCCAGCATTTT.

The chain uses TRBV28 and TRBJ2-1; 8 nucleotides line up with TRBD2. The CDR3 totals 15 residues. V shed 3 bases and J 0 bases; nucleotides not matched to a gene: 1. Germline CDR1 and CDR2: MDHEN and SYDVKM. The CDR3 nucleotides are TGTGCCAGCAGTTTTAGCGGGGTCTCCTACAATGAGCAGTTCTTC. Encoded protein: CASSFSGVSYNEQFF. Full variable domain (rest looked up from reference TRBV28 and TRBJ2-1): DVKVTQSSRYLVKRTGEKVFLECVQDMDHENMFWYRQDPGLGLRLIYFSYDVKMKEKGDIPEGYSVSREKKERFSLILESASTNQTSMYLCASSFSGVSYNEQFFGPGTRLTVL.

The V call is TRBV28, the J call TRBJ2-7; no clear D. The CDR3 totals 11 residues. Germline V gives CDR1 MDHEN, CDR2 SYDVKM. V shed 2 bases and J shed 3 bases, with 2 bases lying between them. The CDR3 sequence is CASSLVYEQYF. The CDR3, as DNA: TGTGCCAGCAGTTTAGTCTACGAGCAGTACTTC.

The chain has TRBV27 and TRBJ1-1; D uncertain. The CDR3 contains 13 residues. Germline V gene sequence: CDR1 MNHEY, CDR2 SMNVEV (reference sequence). V was clipped by 8 bases and J by 0 bases, with 10 bases between them. This chain's CDR3 is CASGWRMNTEAFF. CDR3 bases: TGTGCCAGCGGCTGGCGAATGAACACTGAAGCTTTCTTT.

This chain connects TRBV7-6 to TRBJ1-2; TRBD1 agrees at 8 bases. The V gene's germline CDR1 is SGHVS and CDR2 FNYEAQ. The CDR3 is 13 residues long. V was pared by 5 bases and J by 5 bases, with 4 bases of the junction left unmatched. The CDR3 here is CASSPDREYGYTF. CDR3 coding DNA: TGTGCCAGCAGCCCGGACAGGGAGTATGGCTACACCTTC. Filled out from reference TRBV7-6 and TRBJ1-2, the complete variable domain reads GAGVSQSPRYKVTKRGQDVALRCDPISGHVSLYWYRQALGQGPEFLTYFNYEAQQDKSGLPNDRFSAERPEGSISTLTIQRTEQRDSAMYRCASSPDREYGYTFGSGTRLTVV.

This rearrangement joins TRBV7-6 to TRBJ2-2; 10 bases are shared with TRBD1. Germline-derived CDR1 and CDR2 are SGHVS and FNYEAQ. The CDR3 loop spans 14 amino acids. The J segment lost 9 bases and the V segment lost 6 bases, leaving 7 bases of the junction unmatched. The CDR3 loop is CASRSGTGVRELFF. CDR3 in DNA: TGTGCCAGCAGGTCCGGGACAGGGGTTCGGGAGCTGTTTTTT.

V gene TRBV5-4 combines with J gene TRBJ2-6; D remains unclear. Germline V CDR1 and CDR2: SGHNT, YYREEE (reference sequence). The CDR3 has 16 residues. Trimming took off 4 bases at V and 1 base at J, with 12 bases between the two ends. The chain's CDR3 is CASSKYSNSGANVLTF. CDR3 coding DNA: TGTGCCAGCAGCAAGTACAGCAATTCTGGGGCCAACGTCCTGACTTTC.

This clone was seen more than once but under ten times. The DNA for the CDR3 is TGCGCCAGCAGCCTTAAATTAGGTAGCGACTCCTACGAGCAGTACTTC. Translating gives CASSLKLGSDSYEQYF. The genes are TRBV4-1 and TRBJ2-7; possibly TRBD2 for D (5 bases). The germline V and J ends were trimmed by 4 bases and 0 bases, with 16 bases remaining between them. The CDR3 extends over 16 amino acids. From germline, CDR1 is MGHRA and CDR2 YSYEKL.

The chain employs TRBV30 and TRBJ1-2; D not resolved. The CDR3 is 13 residues long. The V end was cut by 2 bases, the J end by 9 bases, with 16 bases between. The germline V gene encodes CDR1 GTSNPN and CDR2 SVGIG (reference sequence). DNA of the CDR3: TGTGCCTGGAGTATGGGGAATTCCCACAGCTACACCTTC. It yields the protein CAWSMGNSHSYTF.

The chain links TRBV27 to TRBJ2-7, with D possibly matching TRBD1 (5 bases). The CDR3 runs 13 residues. The germline V gene encodes CDR1 MNHEY and CDR2 SMNVEV (reference sequence). Trimming removed 3 bases from V and 4 bases from J, with 10 bases in between. CDR3 in amino acids: CASSLTESYEQYF. The CDR3 nucleotides read TGTGCCAGCAGTTTGACAGAGTCTTACGAGCAGTACTTC.

V gene TRBV5-1 combines with J gene TRBJ2-1; the D gene is possibly TRBD1 (5 bases). The CDR3 totals 14 residues. V was cut by 5 bases and J by 0 bases, with 9 bases left in between. Germline V gives CDR1 SGHRS, CDR2 YFSETQ. CDR3 DNA: TGCGCCAGCAGTAGGGGAAGCTCCTACAATGAGCAGTTCTTC. Translation: CASSRGSSYNEQFF.

The chain employs TRBV5-6 and TRBJ2-2, with no clear D. The ends were cut back, 0 bases at V and 4 bases at J, with 16 bases in the middle. The V gene's germline CDR1 is SGHDT and CDR2 YYEEEE. The CDR3 length is 17 residues. The CDR3 sequence is CASSLGTGSHGTGELFF. In DNA form, the CDR3 reads TGTGCCAGCAGCTTGGGAACCGGGTCCCATGGCACCGGGGAGCTGTTTTTT.

This chain uses TRBV4-2 with TRBJ2-7; D call uncertain. V was cut by 3 bases and J by 1 base, with 13 bases left in between. CDR1 is LGHNA, CDR2 YNFKEQ, per germline. This CDR3 spans 15 amino acids. The CDR3 loop reads CASSHTSGSSYEQYF. The CDR3 DNA is TGTGCCAGCAGCCATACTTCGGGTTCTTCCTACGAGCAGTACTTC.

The chain is built from TRBV6-1 and TRBJ2-1; 10 bases fit TRBD2. In germline, CDR1 is MNHNS, CDR2 SASEGT. CDR3 length: 14 residues. After removal of 6 bases from V and 9 bases from J, the junction contained 8 bases not matched to a gene. The CDR3 here is CASRELAGRSEQFF. The CDR3 coding sequence is TGTGCCAGCAGAGAACTAGCGGGGAGGAGTGAGCAGTTCTTC.

The CDR3 is CASSEGSGGGYEQYF. The CDR3 DNA follows: TGTGCCAGCAGTGAAGGATCGGGGGGCGGCTACGAGCAGTACTTC. The V call is TRBV2, the J call TRBJ2-7; D perhaps matches TRBD2 (7 bases). Germline CDR1 and CDR2: SNHLY and FYNNEI. The CDR3 length is 15 residues. V dropped 1 base and J dropped 3 bases, with 13 bases sitting between them.

The V and J genes are TRBV5-1 and TRBJ1-1, with D perhaps TRBD1 (5 bases). The CDR3 has 14 residues. The V end was cut by 0 bases, the J end by 5 bases, with 11 bases between. The germline V gene has CDR1 SGHRS and CDR2 YFSETQ. CDR3 loop: CASSLDGGRTEAFF. The CDR3, as DNA: TGCGCCAGCAGCTTGGACGGGGGGAGGACTGAAGCTTTCTTT.

This chain links TRBV18 with TRBJ1-2; D gene unclear. Per the germline V gene, CDR1 is KGHSH and CDR2 is LQKENI. V lost 4 bases and J lost 4, with 13 bases in between. The CDR3 has 14 amino acids. The CDR3 sequence: CASSLKDTGYGYTF. The CDR3 nucleotides are TGTGCCAGCTCACTTAAAGACACTGGCTATGGCTACACCTTC.

The chain combines TRBV7-9 with TRBJ2-4; TRBD1 matches 8 bases. Germline CDR1 is SEHNR and CDR2 is FQNEAQ (reference sequence). Trimming took 7 bases from V and 6 from J; bases not matched to a gene: 17. This CDR3 is 17 amino acids long. CDR3 DNA: TGTGCCAGCACCGATTCGAAACAGGGGGTTGGTGGAAACATTCAGTACTTC. This codes for CASTDSKQGVGGNIQYF.